This T cell receptor (beta chain) appears in the sequencing data of a study of blood T cell repertoires in COVID-19. Turning to the study itself: Samples of COVID-19 (acute and convalescent) were obtained from the United States, Italy and Spain. T cells, B-cell-depleted T cells, or PBMCs supplied cDNA or gDNA.

The germline V gene has CDR1 MNHEY and CDR2 SVGAGI. Deletions cut 7 bases from V and 8 bases from J, with 15 bases between. CDR3 length equals 13 residues. Study processing details: Amplifying reference gene primers gave estimates of nucleated cell counts. The repertoire was sequenced with immunoSEQ multiplex PCR; TCRdb's copy has only in-frame clones and lacks some. The V and J calls and the clone size are those of that table, but D and trimming were determined from the DNA. Here the sample spans a few hundred thousand clones, approximately 81% being singletons. This receptor was obtained from a woman between 18 and 29 years old with acute or convalescent COVID-19. The sample taken for sequencing was peripheral blood. J is TRBJ2-1 and V is TRBV6-5; D possibly corresponds to TRBD2 (5 bases). This CDR3 reads CASMWRAVDEQFF. As DNA, the CDR3 is TGTGCCAGCATGTGGCGGGCCGTCGATGAGCAGTTCTTC.